This T cell receptor beta chain was recovered during a study of beta chain features in type 1 diabetes (dated by TCRdb to the late 2010s). Study-level background: Mean age, gender distribution, total cell number and subset yield were not different between patients and healthy donors. Across all samples, some 110,000,000 sorted cells were examined, and cell number per subset correlated strongly with RNA yield. In the study, TCRB repertoires of sorted circulating CD4+ T cell subsets from recently diagnosed type 1 diabetes patients were compared with those of matched healthy donors. Regulatory and stem cell-like memory subsets were obtained from only 8 patients and about 8 healthy donors, while naive and central memory subsets were obtained from all 30 or so donors. General findings and caveats noted by the study authors: Naive, central memory and regulatory TCRB repertoires appeared to be more similar among patients than among healthy donors. HLA sub-analyses involved small numbers of individuals, so any influence of HLA type on TCRB rearrangement remained unresolved. In all four CD4+ subsets, TCRB CDR3 length was moderately but significantly shorter in type 1 diabetes patients. Because cDNA was sequenced instead of genomic DNA, activated cells with high expression could be over-represented, although the groups did not differ in activation or CD3 levels. Shorter templates might be favored by PCR, yet because patient and control samples were amplified and corrected together, any such skew would affect both groups equally. At VDJ recombination sites, patients with type 1 diabetes made fewer insertions and deleted more nucleotides, a pattern implying thymic rearrangement abnormalities.

Each donor gave one peripheral blood draw, roughly 0.12 L on average, collected into heparinised tubes. A BD FACSAria II and a panel including CD45RO, CCR7, CD25, CD127, CD95 and CD27 were used to sort naive, central memory, regulatory and stem cell-like memory CD4+ T cells. Every sorted population had a purity above 95%. Right away, PBMCs were isolated by Lymphoprep density gradient centrifugation and were stained directly, with no culture step. So that batch effects would be minimized, each experiment stained and sorted samples in pairs, pairing one healthy donor with one patient. The High Capacity cDNA Reverse Transcription Kit was used to reverse transcribe all of the isolated RNA, meaning that expressed TCRB transcripts were what got sequenced. Deep immunoSEQ sequencing was applied to naive, central memory and regulatory T cell samples, giving an average of around 3.8 million total reads per sample. Sorted cells were lysed in RLT buffer, and RNA was extracted using DNase-treated RNeasy Micro or Mini kits according to cell number. Each cell subset was processed on its own to prevent cross-contamination, while patient and healthy donor samples were processed together. Using the immunoSEQ multiplex PCR, TCRB sequences were amplified from cDNA into 87-bp fragments spanning the CDR3 region. Sequencing of the amplicons was performed on the Illumina HiSeq platform. In the source study's methods: Synthetic template baselines were used to correct PCR bias computationally, reads within Hamming distance 2 were collapsed together, and singletons that could not be merged were discarded. Reads were aligned against IMGT so that V, D and J genes, CDR3 length and insertions or deletions at six rearrangement sites could be assigned. Clonotype counts were normalized to sorted cell number within each subset before computing true diversity and Gini coefficients with the tcR R package. The overlap coefficient, calculated on TCRB nucleotide sequences, was used to quantify repertoire sharing. Out-of-frame TCRB sequences from naive cells were analyzed to stand in for the pre-selection repertoire. Sourced from immuneACCESS, this table was stored by TCRdb with only in-frame sequences that have V and J called. A share of the clones is absent; for the studies checked, an unresolved V gene accounts for under half, and the remainder has no known explanation. Clone size and V and J calls were adopted from that table, with D and trimming inferred from the DNA. This sample is represented by more than 300,000 clones; over 10% of them were singletons. In total, the top ten clones hold roughly 0.015% of the sample.

About this clone: The clone's antigen remains unknown. Within one base of it there is no much larger clone, and no base qualities were kept.

CDR1 and CDR2 are read off the germline V gene as MDHEN and SYDVKM. The V and J ends are trimmed by 6 bases and 9 bases, leaving 12 bases between them. The CDR3 has 13 amino acids, counting the end cysteine and phenylalanine. Of the read, only the CDR3 DNA is kept; its 39 bases are in frame from base 1. The rearrangement joined TRBV28 to TRBJ1-6, with no confidently assigned D gene. This TCR was sampled from a young man in good health. Sequenced input: naive CD4+ T cells from blood. The cell subset or site label on this specimen signifies: true naive CD4+ T cells. The encoded CDR3 is CASRGRRSSPLHF. The DNA sequence reads TGTGCCAGCAGAGGAAGACGGAGTTCACCCCTCCACTTT.